Listed below are T cell receptor beta chains from one sample, sequenced in a study of T cells in Graves' hyperthyroidism and ophthalmopathy. Each CDR3 protein gets one entry after TCRdb re-called the multiplex PCR reads with MiXCR. Of 300,000 to 500,000 distinct CDR3 sequences listed, 15% are singletons. The sequenced material came from blood. The source of these receptors is a woman in her 30s with Graves' hyperthyroidism. The CDR3 runs from the conserved cysteine through the conserved F or W. Each record gives: V gene, J gene, CDR3 protein.

v_call: TRBV2
j_call: TRBJ2-1
cdr3_aa: CASSEAGNSGRAYGYNEQFF

v_call: TRBV7-9
j_call: TRBJ2-1
cdr3_aa: CASSLAGYPYNEQFF

v_call: TRBV28
j_call: TRBJ1-2
cdr3_aa: CASIRQGAYGYTF

v_call: TRBV11-2
j_call: TRBJ1-4
cdr3_aa: CASSLDPRIEKLFF

v_call: TRBV3-1
j_call: TRBJ2-7
cdr3_aa: CASSPGTGLSYEQYF

v_call: TRBV13
j_call: TRBJ2-4
cdr3_aa: CASSHGLALNIQYF

v_call: TRBV28
j_call: TRBJ2-7
cdr3_aa: CATRLAIPYSYEQYF

v_call: TRBV6-1
j_call: TRBJ2-1
cdr3_aa: CASSWDRAGYNEQFF

v_call: TRBV12-3/TRBV12-4
j_call: TRBJ2-1
cdr3_aa: CASTLRELGYNEQFF

v_call: TRBV20-1
j_call: TRBJ2-3
cdr3_aa: CSALGGSSTDTQYF

v_call: TRBV6-6
j_call: TRBJ1-5
cdr3_aa: CASSYSRRREYSNQPQHF

v_call: TRBV28
j_call: TRBJ2-2
cdr3_aa: CASTRSGRRTGELFF

v_call: TRBV28
j_call: TRBJ1-2
cdr3_aa: CASSPLRGYYTF

v_call: TRBV6-2/TRBV6-3
j_call: TRBJ1-4
cdr3_aa: CASRPSGGMAEKLFF

v_call: TRBV28
j_call: TRBJ2-2
cdr3_aa: CASSFLSDNTGELFF

v_call: TRBV15
j_call: TRBJ2-7
cdr3_aa: CATSSRPSMSPYEQYF

v_call: TRBV5-1
j_call: TRBJ2-7
cdr3_aa: CASSLESPTGEQYF

v_call: TRBV5-5
j_call: TRBJ2-1
cdr3_aa: CASSTRAGLSYNEQFF

v_call: TRBV6-1
j_call: TRBJ2-3
cdr3_aa: CASGDTQYF

v_call: TRBV2
j_call: TRBJ2-7
cdr3_aa: CASSLGTSGYSEQYF

v_call: TRBV6-2/TRBV6-3
j_call: TRBJ2-1
cdr3_aa: CASSYPTGTRGYNEQFF

v_call: TRBV19
j_call: TRBJ1-1
cdr3_aa: CASSTHLGLNTEAFF

v_call: TRBV24-1
j_call: TRBJ2-3
cdr3_aa: CATSDTSSGRTTDTQYF

v_call: TRBV28
j_call: TRBJ1-4
cdr3_aa: CASSSGQFPTNEKLFF

v_call: TRBV5-4
j_call: TRBJ2-7
cdr3_aa: CASSLEGGQGAYEQYF

v_call: TRBV28
j_call: TRBJ2-1
cdr3_aa: CASSPPRGGREFNEQFF

v_call: TRBV18
j_call: TRBJ2-7
cdr3_aa: CASSPGAPDILEQYF

v_call: TRBV28
j_call: TRBJ1-2
cdr3_aa: CASSLRGPNYGYTF

v_call: TRBV12-3/TRBV12-4
j_call: TRBJ1-2
cdr3_aa: CASSYEFWYGYTF

v_call: TRBV10-3
j_call: TRBJ2-1
cdr3_aa: CAISDPGGWSYNEQFF